Presented here are 32 T cell receptor beta chains from one specimen sequenced in a study of T cells after yellow fever vaccination. TCRdb independently ran MiXCR on the 5' RACE reads; one entry per CDR3 protein. This sample carries about 260,000 distinct CDR3 sequences, roughly 4.8% of them seen once, and the ten largest clones take roughly 3%. The starting material was CD4+ T cells sorted from PBMCs, obtained on the day of the yellow fever booster vaccination. These receptors all stem from a man aged 18 to 30 who received the YFV17D yellow fever vaccine.

The table lists this clonotype with a few counts. V and J are TRBV7-2 and TRBJ1-3, with D uncertain. Trimming took off 2 bases at V and 2 bases at J, with 10 bases between the two ends. This CDR3 region has 15 residues. The V gene's germline CDR1 is SGHTA and CDR2 FQGNSA. CDR3 bases: TGTGCCAGCAGCTTATCGGGCCCCACTGGAAACACCATATATTTT. The encoded protein is CASSLSGPTGNTIYF.

This clonotype was detected ten times or more. This chain connects TRBV12-3 or TRBV12-4 to TRBJ1-4; D is undetermined. The V end lost 2 bases, the J end lost 8 bases, and 15 bases lay between the germline ends. The CDR3 extends over 15 amino acids. CDR3: CASSLNTLGWEKLFF. CDR3 nucleotide sequence: TGTGCCAGCAGTTTAAACACCCTGGGGTGGGAAAAACTGTTTTTT.

This clonotype is a singleton in its sample. The rearrangement joins TRBV18 to TRBJ2-5; perhaps TRBD2 as D (5 bases). The length of the CDR3 is 12 residues. CDR1 KGHSH and CDR2 LQKENI come from the germline V gene. V lost 2 bases to trimming and J lost 4 bases, with 5 bases between them. Here the CDR3 reads CASSPEGETQYF. The CDR3 nucleotides are TGTGCCAGCTCACCAGAGGGAGAGACCCAGTACTTC.

This clonotype was seen many times. The chain combines TRBV7-3 with TRBJ2-5, with 11 bases aligning to TRBD2. Trimming removed 3 bases from V and 5 bases from J; junction bases left unmatched: 2. The CDR3 extends over 14 amino acids. Germline V gene lookup returns CDR1 SGHTA and CDR2 FQGTGA. CDR3 sequence reads: CASSLGLAVETQYF. The CDR3 region has the DNA TGTGCCAGCAGCTTGGGACTAGCGGTGGAGACCCAGTACTTC.

This clonotype was recorded a few times. This chain links TRBV7-2 with TRBJ2-3, with unresolved D. Trimming pared 11 bases from V and 0 bases from J, leaving 12 bases between. CDR1 is SGHTA, CDR2 FQGNSA, per germline. The CDR3 covers 13 residues. CDR3 residues: CASCRSSTDTQYF. The CDR3 nucleotides are TGTGCCTCCTGTAGGTCTAGCACAGATACGCAGTATTTT.

The table lists this clonotype with many counts. For the CDR3, the DNA is TGCGCCAGCAGCCAAGTCGATTGGGGAAACACCATATATTTT. Amino acid sequence: CASSQVDWGNTIYF. This chain connects TRBV4-3 to TRBJ1-3; D unclear. The CDR3 is 14 residues long. Trimming removed 1 base at V and 4 bases at J, with 8 bases between. From germline, CDR1 is LGHNA and CDR2 YSLEER.

The chain links TRBV14 to TRBJ2-3, with a weak D call TRBD1 (6 bases). V dropped 0 bases and J dropped 3 bases, with 16 bases sitting between them. This CDR3 has 17 residues. The germline gives CDR1 SGHDN, CDR2 FVKESK. CDR3: CASSQDLQWTVTDTQYF. The CDR3, as DNA: TGTGCCAGCAGCCAAGATCTTCAGTGGACAGTAACAGATACGCAGTATTTT.

The rearrangement joins TRBV27 to TRBJ2-1; 9 positions match TRBD1. This CDR3 contains 13 residues. With 7 bases clipped from V and 6 bases from J, the junction kept 4 bases outside the gene matches. The germline V gene has CDR1 MNHEY and CDR2 SMNVEV (reference sequence). This chain's CDR3 is CASNKQGANEQFF. The CDR3 DNA reads TGTGCCAGCAATAAACAGGGGGCCAATGAGCAGTTCTTC.

The chain uses TRBV5-1 and TRBJ2-1; TRBD1 aligns across 12 bases. Per germline, CDR1 SGHRS and CDR2 YFSETQ. V lost 4 bases to trimming and J lost 7 bases; unmatched junction nucleotides: 6. The CDR3 contains 15 residues. This CDR3 is CASSVGTGGGNEQFF. Here the CDR3 DNA reads TGCGCCAGCAGCGTCGGGACAGGGGGCGGGAATGAGCAGTTCTTC.

The rearrangement joins TRBV19 to TRBJ2-7; maybe TRBD2 (5 bases). Between the trimmed V and J ends, which lost 3 bases and 5 bases, there was a span of 11 bases. This CDR3 is 13 amino acids long. CDR1 and CDR2 (germline): LNHDA, SQIVND (reference sequence). The CDR3 loop reads CASSMARENEQYF. As DNA, the CDR3 is TGTGCCAGTAGTATGGCGAGGGAGAACGAGCAGTACTTC. The variable domain in full, completed from reference TRBV19 and TRBJ2-7, reads DGGITQSPKYLFRKEGQNVTLSCEQNLNHDAMYWYRQDPGQGLRLIYYSQIVNDFQKGDIAEGYSVSREKKESFPLTVTSAQKNPTAFYLCASSMARENEQYFGPGTRLTVT.

This clonotype was seen repeatedly, ten times or more. The gene calls are TRBV4-3 and TRBJ2-5; no firm D call. V lost 0 bases to trimming and J lost 2 bases, with 4 bases between them. This CDR3 spans 13 amino acids. The germline V gene encodes CDR1 LGHNA and CDR2 YSLEER. The CDR3 protein is CASSQDLQETQYF. DNA for the CDR3: TGCGCCAGCAGCCAAGACCTTCAAGAGACCCAGTACTTC.

This clonotype has ten or more counts. The gene calls are TRBV7-3 and TRBJ2-1, with 9 bases fitting TRBD1. Germline CDR1 and CDR2: SGHTA and FQGTGA. This CDR3 comprises 13 residues. V lost 4 bases to trimming and J lost 6 bases; unmatched junction nucleotides: 1. The CDR3 region is CASSWGQGNEQFF. The DNA for the CDR3 is TGTGCCAGCAGCTGGGGACAGGGCAATGAGCAGTTCTTC. Based on the CDR3 plus reference TRBV7-3 and TRBJ2-1, the full variable domain is GAGVSQTPSNKVTEKGKYVELRCDPISGHTALYWYRQSLGQGPEFLIYFQGTGAADDSGLPNDRFFAVRPEGSVSTLKIQRTERGDSAVYLCASSWGQGNEQFFGPGTRLTVL.

This clonotype has at least ten counts. The chain combines TRBV2 with TRBJ1-1, with a weak D call TRBD1 (6 bases). The CDR3 runs to 13 residues. Germline V gene lookup returns CDR1 SNHLY and CDR2 FYNNEI. Trimming cost V 7 bases and J 1 base, with 10 bases left between them. The CDR3 is CASNLQGNTEAFF. Written as DNA, the CDR3 is TGTGCCAGCAACCTACAGGGGAACACTGAAGCTTTCTTT.

The chain couples TRBV6-5 to TRBJ1-2; 7 positions agree with TRBD1. After removal of 5 bases from V and 4 bases from J, the junction contained 4 bases not matched to a gene. Germline loops: CDR1 MNHEY, CDR2 SVGAGI. The CDR3 is 13 residues long. DNA for the CDR3: TGTGCCAGCAGTCCAGGGGGTCTCTATGGCTACACCTTC. Translating gives CASSPGGLYGYTF.

The chain uses TRBV11-2 and TRBJ2-4; D call uncertain. CDR1 is SGHAT, CDR2 FQNNGV, per germline. The V end was cut by 3 bases, the J end by 0 bases, with 18 bases between. This CDR3 has 18 amino acids. The CDR3 DNA is TGTGCCAGCAGCTTGGAGAGCTGGGATTTACTAGCCAAAAACATTCAGTACTTC. It yields the protein CASSLESWDLLAKNIQYF.

The chain is built from TRBV7-2 and TRBJ2-3; D is unresolved. The CDR3 is 14 amino acids. CDR1 SGHTA and CDR2 FQGNSA come from the germline V gene. V dropped 2 bases and J dropped 1 base, with 7 bases sitting between them. CDR3 DNA: TGTGCCAGCAGCTTACGTATCGGCACAGATACGCAGTATTTT. This encodes CASSLRIGTDTQYF.

This clonotype was detected many times. The chain recombines TRBV4-1 with TRBJ1-2; D is undetermined. Trimming took off 4 bases at V and 7 bases at J, with 13 bases between the two ends. The CDR3 is 13 amino acids. CDR1 and CDR2 from the germline V gene are MGHRA and YSYEKL. This CDR3 is CASSPLGFGGYTF. As DNA, the CDR3 is TGCGCCAGCAGCCCCCTAGGCTTCGGTGGCTACACCTTC.

V is TRBV7-9 and J is TRBJ1-3; TRBD1 is a possible D gene (6 bases). The CDR3 is 15 residues long. Germline V CDR1 and CDR2: SEHNR, FQNEAQ (reference sequence). V lost 5 bases, J lost 4 bases, and 15 bases lay in between. CDR3 DNA sequence: TGTGCCAGCAGCCCAAGAGGGACATCGGGAAACACCATATATTTT. It yields the protein CASSPRGTSGNTIYF.

The chain uses TRBV4-3 and TRBJ2-3; perhaps TRBD1 as D (5 bases). The germline CDR1 and CDR2 sequences are LGHNA and YSLEER. The CDR3 spans 15 residues. The germline V and J ends were trimmed by 0 bases and 5 bases, with 12 bases remaining between them. This CDR3 reads CASSQDRLGVDTQYF. The CDR3 DNA is TGCGCCAGCAGCCAAGATCGTCTAGGGGTAGATACGCAGTATTTT.

This clonotype was observed many times. This chain uses TRBV4-3 with TRBJ1-2, with D perhaps matching TRBD1 (5 bases). The germline gives CDR1 LGHNA, CDR2 YSLEER. Deletions cut 0 bases from V and 4 bases from J, with 12 bases between. The CDR3 is made up of 15 amino acids. The CDR3 is CASSQEVGVGYGYTF. For the CDR3, the DNA is TGCGCCAGCAGCCAAGAGGTAGGGGTCGGCTATGGCTACACCTTC.

This clonotype was picked up many times. The rearrangement joins TRBV18 to TRBJ2-2; D gene unclear. Trimming cost V 4 bases and J 1 base, with 4 bases left between them. CDR1 and CDR2 (germline): KGHSH, LQKENI. The length of the CDR3 is 13 residues. This CDR3 is CASSQKNTGELFF. CDR3 DNA: TGTGCCAGCTCACAGAAGAACACCGGGGAGCTGTTTTTT.

In its sample, this clonotype was seen many times. The rearrangement joins TRBV14 to TRBJ1-1; TRBD1 is a possible D gene (5 bases). The V end was cut by 6 bases, the J end by 1 base, with 15 bases between. From germline, CDR1 is SGHDN and CDR2 FVKESK. The CDR3 is 15 residues long. CDR3 region: CASSLLGGKNTEAFF. The DNA for the CDR3 is TGTGCCAGCAGTCTACTGGGGGGAAAGAACACTGAAGCTTTCTTT. The full variable domain, its missing parts supplied by reference TRBV14 and TRBJ1-1, is EAGVTQFPSHSVIEKGQTVTLRCDPISGHDNLYWYRRVMGKEIKFLLHFVKESKQDESGMPNNRFLAERTGGTYSTLKVQPAELEDSGVYFCASSLLGGKNTEAFFGQGTRLTVV.

A few counts support this clonotype. V usage is TRBV10-3 and J usage is TRBJ2-5; D is ambiguous. Trimming removed 4 bases from V and 4 bases from J, with 13 bases in between. The CDR3 is 14 amino acids. Per the germline V gene, CDR1 is ENHRY and CDR2 is SYGVKD. The CDR3 is CAISVGGVRETQYF. DNA for the CDR3: TGTGCCATCAGTGTAGGTGGGGTTCGAGAGACCCAGTACTTC.

This clonotype was counted many times. V gene TRBV11-2 combines with J gene TRBJ2-4; D is possibly TRBD2 (6 bases). The V and J ends lost 0 bases and 10 bases respectively, with 16 bases between them. This CDR3 contains 15 residues. Germline assignment: CDR1 SGHAT and CDR2 FQNNGV. DNA for the CDR3: TGTGCCAGCAGCTTAGAGCCCGGCGGGGAAGGGATTCAGTACTTC. Protein product: CASSLEPGGEGIQYF. Combining the CDR3 with reference TRBV11-2 and TRBJ2-4 gives the whole variable domain EAGVAQSPRYKIIEKRQSVAFWCNPISGHATLYWYQQILGQGPKLLIQFQNNGVVDDSQLPKDRFSAERLKGVDSTLKIQPAKLEDSAVYLCASSLEPGGEGIQYFGAGTRLSVL.

At least ten counts were recorded for this clonotype. The rearrangement joins TRBV12-3 or TRBV12-4 to TRBJ1-4; 10 bases match TRBD1. This CDR3 region has 14 residues. The V segment lost 3 bases and the J segment 8 bases; nucleotides outside the gene matches: 3. The CDR3 nucleotides are TGTGCCAGCAGTTTCGGGACAGGGGAAGAAAAACTGTTTTTT. Translating gives CASSFGTGEEKLFF.

Only a few counts were recorded for this clonotype. The rearrangement joins TRBV2 to TRBJ2-6, with TRBD1 matching 7 bases. The CDR3 extends over 17 amino acids. With V trimmed by 5 bases and J by 1 base, 8 bases remained unmatched. The germline gives CDR1 SNHLY, CDR2 FYNNEI. In DNA, the CDR3 is TGTGCCAGCAGTCCCGACAGGGTAGGGTCTGGGGCCAACGTCCTGACTTTC. This translates into CASSPDRVGSGANVLTF.

This clonotype showed up many times. The DNA of the CDR3 is TGCAGCGCCGGGGACGGGAGCTCCTACAATGAGCAGTTCTTC. Its protein is CSAGDGSSYNEQFF. The chain employs TRBV29-1 and TRBJ2-1; maybe TRBD2 (6 bases). This CDR3 has 14 residues. The V end was cut by 7 bases, the J end by 0 bases, with 13 bases between. Germline assignment: CDR1 SQVTM and CDR2 ANQGSEA.

The chain recombines TRBV2 with TRBJ1-6; D is perhaps TRBD1 (5 bases). Trimming took off 3 bases at V and 10 bases at J, with 13 bases between the two ends. Germline V gene lookup returns CDR1 SNHLY and CDR2 FYNNEI. The CDR3 contains 14 residues. The CDR3 nucleotides read TGTGCCAGCAGTGAGACCGACAGCCTCTCACCCCTCCACTTT. Translating it yields CASSETDSLSPLHF.

This clonotype was detected a few times. The chain couples TRBV7-9 to TRBJ1-1; D gene ambiguous. Trimming removed 7 bases from V and 7 bases from J, with 16 bases in between. The CDR3 extends over 13 amino acids. Looked up from germline, CDR1 is SEHNR and CDR2 is FQNEAQ (reference sequence). CDR3: CASTVERRGEAFF. The CDR3 coding sequence is TGTGCCAGCACCGTCGAGCGCCGAGGTGAAGCTTTCTTT.

This clonotype came up a few times. The chain employs TRBV7-9 and TRBJ1-5; perhaps TRBD1 as D (6 bases). The V and J ends lost 6 bases and 6 bases respectively, with 18 bases between them. Germline V gives CDR1 SEHNR, CDR2 FQNEAQ (reference sequence). There are 15 residues in the CDR3. CDR3 region: CASSPPGGRSQPQHF. In DNA, the CDR3 is TGTGCCAGCAGTCCTCCGGGGGGCAGAAGTCAGCCCCAGCATTTT.

There are a few counts of this clonotype. This sequence joins TRBV5-1 and TRBJ1-2; TRBD1 matches at 7 bases. The V gene end was trimmed by 4 bases and the J gene end by 1 base; junction bases not matched to a gene: 10. This CDR3 is built from 16 residues. Per the germline V gene, CDR1 is SGHRS and CDR2 is YFSETQ. CDR3 region: CASSPRGQEINYGYTF. CDR3 nucleotide sequence: TGCGCCAGCAGCCCAAGAGGACAGGAAATTAACTATGGCTACACCTTC.

This sequence joins TRBV4-1 and TRBJ1-1; D is ambiguous. This CDR3 spans 16 amino acids. Looked up from germline, CDR1 is MGHRA and CDR2 is YSYEKL. The ends were cut back, 4 bases at V and 0 bases at J, with 15 bases in the middle. The CDR3 sequence is CASSPPLGRLNTEAFF. The CDR3 DNA reads TGCGCCAGCAGCCCCCCTCTGGGGAGGCTGAACACTGAAGCTTTCTTT.